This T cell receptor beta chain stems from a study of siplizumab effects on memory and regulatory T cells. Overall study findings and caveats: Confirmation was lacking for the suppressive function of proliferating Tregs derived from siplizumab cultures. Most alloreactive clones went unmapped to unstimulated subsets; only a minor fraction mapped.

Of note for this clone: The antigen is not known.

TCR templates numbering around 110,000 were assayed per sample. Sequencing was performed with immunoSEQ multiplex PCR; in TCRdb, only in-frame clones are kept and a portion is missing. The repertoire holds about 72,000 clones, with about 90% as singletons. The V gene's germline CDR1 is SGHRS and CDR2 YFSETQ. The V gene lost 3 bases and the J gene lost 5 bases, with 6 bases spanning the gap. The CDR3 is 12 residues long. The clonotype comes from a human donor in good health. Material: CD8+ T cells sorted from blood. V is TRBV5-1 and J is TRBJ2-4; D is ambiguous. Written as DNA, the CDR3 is TGCGCCAGCAGCTCTGGGGAAAACATTCAGTACTTC. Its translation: CASSSGENIQYF.